This T cell receptor beta chain was captured by sequencing in a study of monozygotic twins with cystic fibrosis. Points from the study as a whole: Monozygotic CF twin pairs shared significantly more nucleotide-identical clonotypes than unrelated CF individuals did.

Points on this clone: The target antigen is unknown.

Data came from immunoSEQ multiplex PCR; TCRdb stores just in-frame clones and leaves some out. Here the sample spans roughly 20,000 clones, 97% being singletons. This clonotype originated in a woman aged 25 to 39 with cystic fibrosis. The specimen was blood.

The CDR3 DNA is TGCAGCGTTGATTACGGGGGGACCAACACTGAAGCTTTCTTT. Amino acid sequence: CSVDYGGTNTEAFF. The rearrangement uses TRBV29-1 and TRBJ1-1; tentative D call: TRBD1 (5 bases). The V gene's germline CDR1 is SQVTM and CDR2 ANQGSEA. Trimming stripped 3 bases from V and 2 bases from J, with 13 bases between. This CDR3 region has 14 residues.